The rows below give T cell receptor beta chains drawn from one sample of a study of shared clonotypes between healthy human individuals. Sequencing used immunoSEQ multiplex PCR; TCRdb keeps in-frame clones, though not all of them. The sample lists 400,000 to 500,000 clones, less than 80% seen once, with 10% to 15% in the top ten. The specimen sequenced was PBMCs. All receptors derive from a middle-aged woman in good health. Some clones in this sample may be carry-over from other donors' samples. CDR3s include the opening cysteine and the closing phenylalanine or tryptophan. Each record gives: clone size, J gene, V gene, D gene, CDR3 DNA, CDR3 protein. D genes are given only for firm matches. Clone size is shown for a subset of rows, as once, few, many or a class of expanded clone.

-,TRBJ1-1,TRBV5-1,-,TGCGCCAGCAGCTTGGCCAATGTCTTTGAAGGGACCACTGAAGCTTTCTTT,CASSLANVFEGTTEAFF
few,TRBJ1-1,TRBV29-1,TRBD1,TGCAGCGTTAGAACAGGGGGCAACACTGAAGCTTTCTTT,CSVRTGGNTEAFF
-,TRBJ1-5,TRBV4-1,TRBD1,TGCGCCAGCAGCCACCCCGCCAGGGGGCTTGATTTTCAGCCCCAGCATTTT,CASSHPARGLDFQPQHF
-,TRBJ2-1,TRBV6-4,TRBD2,TGTGCCAGCAGTGACTCGGGACTAAGTCGCAATGAGCAGTTCTTC,CASSDSGLSRNEQFF
-,TRBJ2-5,TRBV28,-,TGTGCCAGCAGTGACCCCCTGGGGAGGGGGCGGGAGACCCAGTACTTC,CASSDPLGRGRETQYF
-,TRBJ2-7,TRBV19,TRBD2,TGTGCCAGTAGTACTCCGGGACTAGCGGGGGACACCTACGAGCAGTACTTC,CASSTPGLAGDTYEQYF
once,TRBJ2-1,TRBV28,TRBD2,TGTGCCAGCAGCATCGGACTAGCGGGGTACAATGAGCAGTTCTTC,CASSIGLAGYNEQFF
-,TRBJ2-7,TRBV19,-,TGTGCCAGTAGTATAGAGGGGACCCTCGTCTTGGGAGAGCAGTACTTC,CASSIEGTLVLGEQYF
few,TRBJ2-1,TRBV11-3,TRBD2,TGTGCCAGCAGCTTAGGGCGGGAGGGCCGGGGTAATGAGCAGTTCTTC,CASSLGREGRGNEQFF
few,TRBJ1-4,TRBV5-4,-,TGTGCCAGCAGCTCGGACGCGGTCGGAGTTGAAAAACTGTTTTTT,CASSSDAVGVEKLFF
few,TRBJ1-2,TRBV11-2,TRBD1,TGTGCCAGCAGCTCCCGGGACAGAAGCTATGGCTACACCTTC,CASSSRDRSYGYTF
-,TRBJ1-5,TRBV23-1,-,TGCGCCAGCACTAATCTTATATCTCAGCCCCAGCATTTT,CASTNLISQPQHF
-,TRBJ1-2,TRBV11-2,TRBD1,TGTGCCAGCAGCTCAGCCGGACAGGGGGGGCATGGCTACACCTTC,CASSSAGQGGHGYTF
-,TRBJ2-5,TRBV6-5,-,TGTGCCAGCAGTTACGCCGACACCTTGTACCAGGAGACCCAGTACTTC,CASSYADTLYQETQYF
-,TRBJ2-3,TRBV7-9,-,TGTGCCAGCAGTTTCAGTACAGATACGCAGTATTTT,CASSFSTDTQYF
-,TRBJ2-3,TRBV7-3,TRBD2,TGTGCCAGCAGCTCCGGGACTAGCGAGACAGATACGCAGTATTTT,CASSSGTSETDTQYF
many,TRBJ1-1,TRBV6-6,-,TGTGCCAGCAGCCCAGACAGGACGAACACTGAAGCTTTCTTT,CASSPDRTNTEAFF
-,TRBJ2-3,TRBV5-1,-,TGCGCCAGCAGCTTGGCCAGAGACACAGATACGCAGTATTTT,CASSLARDTDTQYF